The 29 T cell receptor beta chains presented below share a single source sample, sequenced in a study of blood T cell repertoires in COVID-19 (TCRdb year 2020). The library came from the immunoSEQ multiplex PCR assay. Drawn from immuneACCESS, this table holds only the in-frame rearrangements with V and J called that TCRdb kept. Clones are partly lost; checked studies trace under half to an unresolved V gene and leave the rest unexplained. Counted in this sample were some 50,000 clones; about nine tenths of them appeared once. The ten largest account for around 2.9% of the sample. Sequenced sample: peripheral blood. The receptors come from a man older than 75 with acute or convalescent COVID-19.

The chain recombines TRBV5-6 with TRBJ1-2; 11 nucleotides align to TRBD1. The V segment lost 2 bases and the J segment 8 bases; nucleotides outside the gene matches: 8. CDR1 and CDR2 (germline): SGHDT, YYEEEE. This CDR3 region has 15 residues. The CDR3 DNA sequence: TGTGCCAGCAGCTTTTTGGGGACAGGGGGGAACGGCTACACCTTC. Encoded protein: CASSFLGTGGNGYTF.

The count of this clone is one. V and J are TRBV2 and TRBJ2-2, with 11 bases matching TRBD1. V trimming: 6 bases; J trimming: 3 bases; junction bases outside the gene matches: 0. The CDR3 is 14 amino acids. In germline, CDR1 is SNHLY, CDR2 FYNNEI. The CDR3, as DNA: TGTGCCAGCAGGGACAGGGGGCACACCGGGGAGCTGTTTTTT. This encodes CASRDRGHTGELFF. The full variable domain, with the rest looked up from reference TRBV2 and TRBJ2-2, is EPEVTQTPSHQVTQMGQEVILRCVPISNHLYFYWYRQILGQKVEFLVSFYNNEISEKSEIFDDQFSVERPDGSNFTLKIRSTKLEDSAMYFCASRDRGHTGELFFGEGSRLTVL.

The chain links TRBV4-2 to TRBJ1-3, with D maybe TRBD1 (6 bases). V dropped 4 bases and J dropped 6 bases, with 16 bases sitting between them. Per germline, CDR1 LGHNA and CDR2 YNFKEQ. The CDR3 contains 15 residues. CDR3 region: CASSLLQGPENTIYF. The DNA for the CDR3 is TGTGCCAGCAGCCTCTTACAGGGACCCGAAAACACCATATATTTT.

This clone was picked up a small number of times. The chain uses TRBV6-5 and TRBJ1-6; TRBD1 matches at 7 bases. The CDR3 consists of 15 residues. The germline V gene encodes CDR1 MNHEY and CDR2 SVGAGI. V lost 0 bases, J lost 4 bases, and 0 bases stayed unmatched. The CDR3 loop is CASSYSTGYNSPLHF. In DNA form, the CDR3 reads TGTGCCAGCAGTTACTCGACAGGGTATAATTCACCCCTCCACTTT.

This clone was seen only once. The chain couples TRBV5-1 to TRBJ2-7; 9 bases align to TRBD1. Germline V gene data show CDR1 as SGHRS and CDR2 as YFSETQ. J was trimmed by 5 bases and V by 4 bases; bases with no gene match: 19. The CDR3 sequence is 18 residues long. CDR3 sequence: CASSISDRGRADYHEQYF. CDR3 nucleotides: TGCGCCAGCAGCATCTCGGACAGGGGTCGAGCAGATTACCACGAGCAGTACTTC.

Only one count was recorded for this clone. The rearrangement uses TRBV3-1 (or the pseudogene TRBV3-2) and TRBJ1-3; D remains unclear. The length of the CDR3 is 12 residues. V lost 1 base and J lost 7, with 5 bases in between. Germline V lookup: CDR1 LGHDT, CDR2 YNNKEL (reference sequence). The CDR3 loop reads CASSQGTNTIYF. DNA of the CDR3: TGTGCCAGCAGCCAAGGGACTAACACCATATATTTT.

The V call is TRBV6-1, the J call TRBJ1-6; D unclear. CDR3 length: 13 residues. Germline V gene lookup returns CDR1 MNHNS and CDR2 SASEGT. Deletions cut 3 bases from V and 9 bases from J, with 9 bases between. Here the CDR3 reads CASSDPRISPLHF. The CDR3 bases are TGTGCCAGCAGTGATCCTAGGATTTCACCCCTCCACTTT.

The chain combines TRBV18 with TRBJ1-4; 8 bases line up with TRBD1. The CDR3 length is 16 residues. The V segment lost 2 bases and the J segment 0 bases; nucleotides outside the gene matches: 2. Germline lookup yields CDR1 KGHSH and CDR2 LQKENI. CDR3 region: CASSPRQGTTNEKLFF. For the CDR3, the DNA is TGTGCCAGCTCACCAAGACAGGGGACAACTAATGAAAAACTGTTTTTT. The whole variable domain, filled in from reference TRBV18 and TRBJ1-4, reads NAGVMQNPRHLVRRRGQEARLRCSPMKGHSHVYWYRQLPEEGLKFMVYLQKENIIDESGMPKERFSAEFPKEGPSILRIQQVVRGDSAAYFCASSPRQGTTNEKLFFGSGTQLSVL.

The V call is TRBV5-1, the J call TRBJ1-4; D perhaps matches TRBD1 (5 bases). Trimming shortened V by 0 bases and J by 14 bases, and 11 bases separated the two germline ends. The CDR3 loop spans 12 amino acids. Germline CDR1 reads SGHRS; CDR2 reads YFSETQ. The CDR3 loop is CASSLDGGFLFF. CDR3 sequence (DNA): TGCGCCAGCAGCTTGGATGGGGGGTTCCTGTTTTTT. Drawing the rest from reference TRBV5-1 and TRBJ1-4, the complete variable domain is KAGVTQTPRYLIKTRGQQVTLSCSPISGHRSVSWYQQTPGQGLQFLFEYFSETQRNKGNFPGRFSGRQFSNSRSEMNVSTLELGDSALYLCASSLDGGFLFFGSGTQLSVL.

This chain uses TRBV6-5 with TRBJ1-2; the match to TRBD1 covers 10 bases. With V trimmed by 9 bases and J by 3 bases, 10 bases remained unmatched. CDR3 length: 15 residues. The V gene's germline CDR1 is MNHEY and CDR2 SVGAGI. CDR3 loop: CASSTRQGADYGYTF. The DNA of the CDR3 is TGTGCCAGTTCTACTCGACAGGGGGCAGACTATGGCTACACCTTC.

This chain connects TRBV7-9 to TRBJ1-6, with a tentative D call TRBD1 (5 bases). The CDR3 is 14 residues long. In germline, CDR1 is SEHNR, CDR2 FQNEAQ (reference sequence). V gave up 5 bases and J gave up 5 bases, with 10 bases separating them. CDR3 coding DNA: TGTGCCAGCAGCACCCGGGGGAATAATTCACCCCTCCACTTT. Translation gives CASSTRGNNSPLHF.

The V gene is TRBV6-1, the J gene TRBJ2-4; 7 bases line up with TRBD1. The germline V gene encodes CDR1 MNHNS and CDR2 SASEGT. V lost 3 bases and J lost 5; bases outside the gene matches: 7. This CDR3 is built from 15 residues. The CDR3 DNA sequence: TGTGCCAGCAGTGATGCTGACAGGGCCCAAAACATTCAGTACTTC. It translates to CASSDADRAQNIQYF.

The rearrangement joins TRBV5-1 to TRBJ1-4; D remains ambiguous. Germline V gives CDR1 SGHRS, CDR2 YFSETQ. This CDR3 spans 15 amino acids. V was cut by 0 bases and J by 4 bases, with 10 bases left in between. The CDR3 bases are TGCGCCAGCAGCTTGGGTAACCAGTATAATGAAAAACTGTTTTTT. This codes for CASSLGNQYNEKLFF.

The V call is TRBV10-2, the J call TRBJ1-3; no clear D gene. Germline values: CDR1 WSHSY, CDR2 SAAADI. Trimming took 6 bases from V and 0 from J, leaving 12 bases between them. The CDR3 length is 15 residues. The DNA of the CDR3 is TGCGCCAGCAGCGAGAACCTTAGCTCTGGAAACACCATATATTTT. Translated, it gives CASSENLSSGNTIYF.

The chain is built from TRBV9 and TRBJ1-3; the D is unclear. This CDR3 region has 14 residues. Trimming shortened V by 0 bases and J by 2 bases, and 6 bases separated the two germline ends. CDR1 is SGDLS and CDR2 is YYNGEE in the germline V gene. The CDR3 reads CASSVARAGNTIYF. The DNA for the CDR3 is TGTGCCAGCAGCGTAGCGAGGGCTGGAAACACCATATATTTT.

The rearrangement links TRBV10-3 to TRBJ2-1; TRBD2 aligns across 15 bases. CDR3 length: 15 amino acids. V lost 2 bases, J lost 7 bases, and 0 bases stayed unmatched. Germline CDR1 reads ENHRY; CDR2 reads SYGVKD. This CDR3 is CAISEGLAGGNEQFF. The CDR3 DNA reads TGTGCCATCAGTGAGGGACTAGCGGGGGGGAATGAGCAGTTCTTC.

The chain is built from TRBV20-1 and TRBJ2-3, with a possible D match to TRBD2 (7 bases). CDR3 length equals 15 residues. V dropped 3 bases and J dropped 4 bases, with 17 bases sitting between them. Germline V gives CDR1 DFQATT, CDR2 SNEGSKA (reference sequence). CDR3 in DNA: TGCAGTGCTAGTAATCGGGGGGCAGGTCCAGATACGCAGTATTTT. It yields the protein CSASNRGAGPDTQYF.

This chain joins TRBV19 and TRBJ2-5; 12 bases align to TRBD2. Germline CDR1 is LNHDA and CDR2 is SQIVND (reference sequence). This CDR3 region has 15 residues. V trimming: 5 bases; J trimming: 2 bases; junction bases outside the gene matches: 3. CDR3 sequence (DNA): TGTGCCAGTAGTGGCACTAGCGGGGGGCAAGAGACCCAGTACTTC. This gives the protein CASSGTSGGQETQYF.

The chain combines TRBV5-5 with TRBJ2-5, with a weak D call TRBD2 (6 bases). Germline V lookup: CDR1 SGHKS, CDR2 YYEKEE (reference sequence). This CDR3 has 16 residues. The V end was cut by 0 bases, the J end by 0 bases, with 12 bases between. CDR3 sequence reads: CASSLAEGSHQETQYF. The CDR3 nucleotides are TGTGCCAGCAGCTTGGCGGAGGGTTCCCACCAAGAGACCCAGTACTTC.

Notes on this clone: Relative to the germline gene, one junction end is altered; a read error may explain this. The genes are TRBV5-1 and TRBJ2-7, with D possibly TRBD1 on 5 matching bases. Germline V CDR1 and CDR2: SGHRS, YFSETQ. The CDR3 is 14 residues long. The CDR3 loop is CASRLEPGSSEQYF. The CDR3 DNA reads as TGCGCCAGCCGCTTGGAACCAGGGTCTTCAGAGCAGTACTTC.

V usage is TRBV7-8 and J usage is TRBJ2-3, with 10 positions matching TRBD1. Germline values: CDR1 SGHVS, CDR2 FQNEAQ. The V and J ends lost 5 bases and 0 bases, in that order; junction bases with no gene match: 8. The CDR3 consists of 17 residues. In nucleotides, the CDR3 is TGTGCCAGCAGCCCGGGACAGGGGAGAGGGAGCACAGATACGCAGTATTTT. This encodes CASSPGQGRGSTDTQYF.

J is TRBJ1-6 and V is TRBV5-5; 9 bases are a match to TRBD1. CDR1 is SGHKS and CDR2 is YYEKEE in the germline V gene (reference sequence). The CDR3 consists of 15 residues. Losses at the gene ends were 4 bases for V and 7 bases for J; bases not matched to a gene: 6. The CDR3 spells CASSTFGTGNSPLHF. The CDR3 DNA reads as TGTGCCAGCAGCACCTTCGGGACAGGGAATTCACCCCTCCACTTT.

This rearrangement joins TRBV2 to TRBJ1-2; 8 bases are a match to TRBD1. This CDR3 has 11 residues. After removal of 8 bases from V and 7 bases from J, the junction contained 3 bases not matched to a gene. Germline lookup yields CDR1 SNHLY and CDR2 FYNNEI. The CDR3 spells CASVRGLGYTF. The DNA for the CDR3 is TGTGCCAGCGTCAGGGGGCTTGGCTACACCTTC.

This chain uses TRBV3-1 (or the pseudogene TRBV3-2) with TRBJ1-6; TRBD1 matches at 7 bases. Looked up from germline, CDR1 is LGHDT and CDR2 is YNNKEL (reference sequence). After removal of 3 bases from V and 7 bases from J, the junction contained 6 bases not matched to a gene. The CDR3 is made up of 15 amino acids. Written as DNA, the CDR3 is TGTGCCAGCAGCCACACAGGGGTACGGAATTCACCCCTCCACTTT. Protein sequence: CASSHTGVRNSPLHF.

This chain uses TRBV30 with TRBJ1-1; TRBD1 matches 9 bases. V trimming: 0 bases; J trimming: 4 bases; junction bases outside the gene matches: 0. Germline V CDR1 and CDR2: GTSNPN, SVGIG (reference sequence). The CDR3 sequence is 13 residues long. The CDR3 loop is CAWSVQGATEAFF. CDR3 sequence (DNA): TGTGCCTGGAGTGTACAGGGGGCCACTGAAGCTTTCTTT.

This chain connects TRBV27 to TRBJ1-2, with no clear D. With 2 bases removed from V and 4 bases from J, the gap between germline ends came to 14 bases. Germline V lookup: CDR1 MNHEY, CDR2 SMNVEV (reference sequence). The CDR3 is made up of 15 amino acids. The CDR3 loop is CASSLPRRSLYGYTF. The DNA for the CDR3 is TGTGCCAGCAGTTTACCCCGACGGAGCCTCTATGGCTACACCTTC.

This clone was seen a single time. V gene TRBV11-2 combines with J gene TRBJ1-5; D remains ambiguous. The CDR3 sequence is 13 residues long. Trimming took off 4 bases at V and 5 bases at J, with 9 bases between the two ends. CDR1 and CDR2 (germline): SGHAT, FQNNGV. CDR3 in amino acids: CASSSGSYQPQHF. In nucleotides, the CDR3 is TGTGCCAGCAGCTCCGGGTCCTATCAGCCCCAGCATTTT. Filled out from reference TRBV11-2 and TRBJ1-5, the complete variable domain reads EAGVAQSPRYKIIEKRQSVAFWCNPISGHATLYWYQQILGQGPKLLIQFQNNGVVDDSQLPKDRFSAERLKGVDSTLKIQPAKLEDSAVYLCASSSGSYQPQHFGDGTRLSIL.

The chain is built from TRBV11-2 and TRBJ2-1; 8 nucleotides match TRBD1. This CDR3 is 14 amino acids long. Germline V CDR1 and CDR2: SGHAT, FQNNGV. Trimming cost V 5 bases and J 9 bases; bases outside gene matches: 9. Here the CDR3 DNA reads TGTGCCAGCAGCCGACAGGGGCCCCTGGGTGAGCAGTTCTTC. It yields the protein CASSRQGPLGEQFF. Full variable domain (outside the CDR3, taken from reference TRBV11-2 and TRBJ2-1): EAGVAQSPRYKIIEKRQSVAFWCNPISGHATLYWYQQILGQGPKLLIQFQNNGVVDDSQLPKDRFSAERLKGVDSTLKIQPAKLEDSAVYLCASSRQGPLGEQFFGPGTRLTVL.

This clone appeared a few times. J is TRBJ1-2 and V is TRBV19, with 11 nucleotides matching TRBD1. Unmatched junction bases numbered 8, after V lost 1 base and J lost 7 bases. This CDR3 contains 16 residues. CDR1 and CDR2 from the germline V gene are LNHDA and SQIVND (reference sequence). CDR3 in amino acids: CASSIGTGGALSGYTF. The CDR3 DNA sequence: TGTGCCAGTAGTATAGGGACAGGGGGCGCCTTGAGTGGCTACACCTTC. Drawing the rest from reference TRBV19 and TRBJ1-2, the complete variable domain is DGGITQSPKYLFRKEGQNVTLSCEQNLNHDAMYWYRQDPGQGLRLIYYSQIVNDFQKGDIAEGYSVSREKKESFPLTVTSAQKNPTAFYLCASSIGTGGALSGYTFGSGTRLTVV.